The sequence of this T cell receptor (beta chain) was determined in a study of blood T cell repertoires in COVID-19. The overall study: The United States, Italy and Spain provided the acute and convalescent COVID-19 samples.

Trimming took 1 base from V and 0 from J, leaving 10 bases between them. CDR1 MGHRA and CDR2 YSYEKL come from the germline V gene. CDR3 length equals 15 residues. Methods used by the authors: Reference gene primer amplification yielded estimated nucleated cell counts. Assay used: immunoSEQ multiplex PCR; TCRdb lists only in-frame clones, some missing. Clone size and V and J calls were adopted from that table, with D and trimming inferred from the DNA. This table has some 390,000 clones, roughly 86% appearing once. In its sample, this clone was seen once. This receptor was identified in a human donor in a cohort sampled during active COVID-19. Sequencing input: peripheral blood. The chain combines TRBV4-1 with TRBJ2-7, with D unclear. For the CDR3, the DNA is TGCGCCAGCAGCCAAGTTACCGGGTTCTCCTACGAGCAGTACTTC. Amino acid sequence: CASSQVTGFSYEQYF.